This T cell receptor beta chain derives from a study of shared clonotypes between healthy human individuals. Study-level findings and limits: Shared across four donors were roughly 4.8% of the naive CD4 clonotypes.

Selected positively for CCR7 and CD45RO-negative, naive CD8 cells excluded terminally differentiated effector memory CD45RA+ cells. As to this clone: The antigen is undetermined.

The germline CDR1 and CDR2 sequences are SGDLS and YYNGEE. CDR3 length: 14 amino acids. Between the trimmed V and J ends, which lost 4 bases and 4 bases, there was a span of 9 bases. Across several immunoSEQ plates, the genomic DNA of each subset was split evenly. Assay: immunoSEQ multiplex PCR; the TCRdb copy retains only in-frame clones and omits some. This repertoire shows about 2 million clones, over 85% found once; its top ten account for around 1.1%. Sequencing was done on a sample of naive CD8+ T cells sorted from blood. This TCR was sampled from a man aged 18 to 35 in good health. The chain couples TRBV9 to TRBJ1-6, with D maybe TRBD1 (6 bases). The CDR3 region is CASSSGVYNSPLHF. CDR3 DNA: TGTGCCAGCAGCTCAGGGGTGTATAATTCACCCCTCCACTTT.